One T cell receptor (beta chain) is described in this entry. The sample comes from a study of siplizumab effects on memory and regulatory T cells. Data came from immunoSEQ multiplex PCR; TCRdb stores just in-frame clones and leaves some out. The sample shows under 100,000 clones, about 94% of them seen only once. This TCR came from a human donor in good health. Sequencing input: non-Treg CD4+ T cells sorted from blood.

The CDR3 DNA reads TGTGCCAGCAGTGACACTAGACTAGCGGGGAATGTC. Its translation: CASSDTRLAGNV. The chain has TRBV6-1 and TRBJ2-7; 11 bases map to TRBD2. The germline V gene encodes CDR1 MNHNS and CDR2 SASEGT. The CDR3 covers 12 residues.